Shown below are 17 T cell receptor beta chains from a single sample sequenced in a study of a mutant IDH1 vaccine in newly diagnosed glioma. This table comes from immunoSEQ multiplex PCR, and its TCRdb copy is limited to in-frame clones, with some not included. The table includes about 92,000 clones, around four fifths detected once. Time point defined: baseline, week 1 (first vaccination visit). Specified treatment: pre-vaccination baseline after standard-of-care therapy. The starting material was PBMCs, obtained from a glioma patient treated with radiotherapy, temozolomide or both. The receptor set was obtained from a woman between 50 and 59 years old with glioma.

This clone occurred a few times. The rearrangement links TRBV7-6 to TRBJ1-6; possibly TRBD1 for D (6 bases). The germline V and J ends were trimmed by 4 bases and 9 bases, with 10 bases remaining between them. Germline lookup yields CDR1 SGHVS and CDR2 FNYEAQ. This CDR3 is built from 13 residues. CDR3 in amino acids: CASSSNRVSPLHF. The CDR3 DNA reads TGTGCCAGCAGCTCGAACAGGGTTTCACCCCTCCACTTT.

The chain combines TRBV10-3 with TRBJ2-3, with 12 bases lining up with TRBD2. There are 15 residues in the CDR3. From germline, CDR1 is ENHRY and CDR2 SYGVKD. The ends lost 7 bases at V and 4 bases at J; junction bases unmatched: 6. CDR3 DNA sequence: TGTGCCATCACCGGACTAGCGGGGAAGGCAGATACGCAGTATTTT. Translating it yields CAITGLAGKADTQYF.

There are a few counts of this clone. This chain links TRBV9 with TRBJ1-2; maybe TRBD1 (5 bases). The germline V and J ends were trimmed by 2 bases and 8 bases, with 10 bases remaining between them. The germline CDR1 and CDR2 sequences are SGDLS and YYNGEE. The CDR3 runs to 12 residues. The CDR3 DNA is TGTGCCAGCAGCGTCGGCTCAGGGGGCTACACCTTC. It codes for CASSVGSGGYTF.

The chain has TRBV2 and TRBJ1-1; tentative D call: TRBD1 (5 bases). CDR1 is SNHLY and CDR2 is FYNNEI in the germline V gene. Trimming removed 4 bases at V and 1 base at J, with 7 bases between. The CDR3 totals 13 residues. CDR3 protein: CASSGQPNTEAFF. DNA of the CDR3: TGTGCCAGCAGTGGACAGCCGAACACTGAAGCTTTCTTT.

The V gene is TRBV10-2, the J gene TRBJ1-5; 7 positions match TRBD1. There are 17 residues in the CDR3. Germline V lookup: CDR1 WSHSY, CDR2 SAAADI. After removal of 2 bases from V and 2 bases from J, the junction contained 9 bases not matched to a gene. The CDR3, as DNA: TGCGCCAGCAGTGAGGCCACAGGGGTAAGGGGCAATCAGCCCCAGCATTTT. Protein sequence: CASSEATGVRGNQPQHF.

The V call is TRBV21-1, the J call TRBJ1-2. TRBV21-1 is a pseudogene. The CDR3 contains 14 residues. The CDR3 nucleotides read TGTGCCAGCAGCCCCGGGACTTCATCGGGCGGCTACACCTTC. As protein: CASSPGTSSGGYTF.

V gene TRBV10-3 combines with J gene TRBJ1-1; no clear D. V lost 2 bases and J 0 bases, leaving 10 bases between the germline ends. Germline CDR1 ENHRY, CDR2 SYGVKD. This CDR3 has 15 amino acids. The CDR3 region has the DNA TGTGCCATCAGTGAGGTTCCGGGGTTGAACACTGAAGCTTTCTTT. Translation gives CAISEVPGLNTEAFF.

This chain connects TRBV29-1 to TRBJ2-1, with TRBD1 matching 7 bases. Germline trimming cut 7 bases from V and 5 bases from J; bases unmatched to any gene: 8. The CDR3 sequence is 13 residues long. Germline values: CDR1 SQVTM, CDR2 ANQGSEA. The CDR3: CSAPGTVDNEQFF. The CDR3 DNA follows: TGCAGCGCTCCGGGGACAGTAGACAATGAGCAGTTCTTC.

This clone has only a few counts. The chain has TRBV9 and TRBJ1-1; 10 bases match TRBD1. The CDR3 totals 14 residues. The junction had 2 bases not matched to a gene; V was cut back by 3 bases and J by 3 bases. The germline V gene has CDR1 SGDLS and CDR2 YYNGEE. The CDR3 DNA reads TGTGCCAGCAGCGCGACAGGGGGCGACACTGAAGCTTTCTTT. Encoded protein: CASSATGGDTEAFF.

This rearrangement joins TRBV4-3 to TRBJ2-3; D unresolved. The CDR3 spans 15 residues. The V end lost 2 bases, the J end lost 1 base, and 10 bases lay between the germline ends. Per the germline V gene, CDR1 is LGHNA and CDR2 is YSLEER. DNA of the CDR3: TGCGCCAGCAGCCAACAAGAGGTTGGCACAGATACGCAGTATTTT. Its protein product is CASSQQEVGTDTQYF.

The V and J genes are TRBV19 and TRBJ1-5; no definite D call. This CDR3 is 13 amino acids long. The V gene lost 7 bases and the J gene lost 2 bases, with 9 bases spanning the gap. Looked up from germline, CDR1 is LNHDA and CDR2 is SQIVND (reference sequence). CDR3 nucleotides: TGTGCCAGTAAAGGACGGGGCAATCAGCCCCAGCATTTT. It translates to CASKGRGNQPQHF.

This clone was found a few times. CDR3 loop: CASSLSGSSYNEQFF. CDR3 sequence (DNA): TGCGCCAGCAGTCTTAGCGGAAGCTCCTACAATGAGCAGTTCTTC. V gene TRBV5-1 combines with J gene TRBJ2-1; a possible D gene is TRBD2 (6 bases). CDR3 length: 15 residues. Germline V CDR1 and CDR2: SGHRS, YFSETQ. Trimming left V 5 bases short and J 0 bases short, with 12 bases between.

This clone has just one count. This rearrangement joins TRBV6-1 to TRBJ1-5; TRBD1 might be the D (5 bases). The CDR3 has 13 amino acids. CDR1 and CDR2 (germline): MNHNS, SASEGT. The V and J ends lost 6 bases and 5 bases respectively, with 11 bases between them. The DNA for the CDR3 is TGTGCCAGCAGCGACAGAGCTTATCAGCCCCAGCATTTT. Protein product: CASSDRAYQPQHF.

The chain combines TRBV4-1 with TRBJ1-1, with D perhaps TRBD1 (5 bases). The germline CDR1 and CDR2 sequences are MGHRA and YSYEKL. The V and J ends lost 9 bases and 4 bases respectively, with 18 bases between them. The CDR3 runs 14 residues. The CDR3 is CASAVNVQGTEAFF. The CDR3 nucleotides are TGCGCCAGTGCCGTAAACGTCCAGGGCACTGAAGCTTTCTTT.

CDR3 amino acids: CASSTTTGQTTFYEQYF. The CDR3 DNA is TGTGCCAGCTCAACGACAACGGGACAGACAACTTTCTACGAGCAGTACTTC. The chain has TRBV18 and TRBJ2-7; the match to TRBD1 covers 7 bases. The CDR3 is 17 amino acids. The V segment lost 5 bases and the J segment 3 bases; nucleotides outside the gene matches: 16. CDR1 is KGHSH and CDR2 is LQKENI in the germline V gene.

This clone showed up just a few times. The chain combines TRBV5-6 with TRBJ1-1; the D is unclear. Germline values: CDR1 SGHDT, CDR2 YYEEEE. The V gene lost 3 bases and the J gene lost 1 base, with 7 bases spanning the gap. This CDR3 has 13 amino acids. CDR3 in amino acids: CASSSDGNTEAFF. Here the CDR3 DNA reads TGTGCCAGCAGCTCGGACGGGAACACTGAAGCTTTCTTT.

This chain joins TRBV29-1 and TRBJ2-7; 12 bases fit TRBD1. V trimming: 6 bases; J trimming: 8 bases; junction bases outside the gene matches: 14. CDR3 size: 15 residues. The germline V gene encodes CDR1 SQVTM and CDR2 ANQGSEA. CDR3 in amino acids: CSVEPPGTGGKQQYF. CDR3 bases: TGCAGCGTAGAACCCCCCGGGACAGGGGGCAAACAGCAGTACTTC.